The 3 T cell receptor beta chains presented below share a single source sample, sequenced in a study of a mutant IDH1 vaccine in newly diagnosed glioma (dated by TCRdb to the early 2020s). Their cognate antigens are unknown. Preparation of the library involved the immunoSEQ multiplex PCR assay. Sourced from immuneACCESS, this table was stored by TCRdb with only in-frame sequences that have V and J called. A share of the clones is absent; for the studies checked, an unresolved V gene accounts for under half, and the remainder has no known explanation. In all, the sample holds roughly 60,000 clones, and 70% to 90% of those were seen once. The ten largest clones add up to 4% of the sample. The time point label here, explained by the study, means: week 23, last vaccination. A 20-mer mutant IDH1 peptide at 300 micrograms in Montanide made up each vaccine dose, which was injected subcutaneously together with topical imiquimod.

Specimen: PBMCs, collected from a glioma patient whose treatment included an IDH1 peptide vaccine. The receptor set was obtained from a young man with glioma.

The table lists this clone with a count of one. The rearrangement links TRBV5-8 to TRBJ2-7, with D hard to call. The V gene lost 1 base and the J gene lost 2 bases, with 4 bases spanning the gap. The V gene's germline CDR1 is SGHTS and CDR2 YDEGEE. The CDR3 is made up of 12 amino acids. The CDR3 DNA sequence: TGTGCCAGCAGCTTGATTCCCTACGAGCAGTACTTC. Amino acid sequence: CASSLIPYEQYF.

The chain has TRBV2 and TRBJ2-3; 7 nucleotides agree with TRBD1. This CDR3 is built from 15 residues. CDR1 SNHLY and CDR2 FYNNEI come from the germline V gene. J gave up 4 bases and V 6 bases, and 10 bases lay outside the gene matches. The CDR3 DNA reads TGTGCCAGCAGAGACCGGGACAGAGGTCCAGATACGCAGTATTTT. It is translated as CASRDRDRGPDTQYF.

The chain joins TRBV29-1 to TRBJ1-1; a possible D gene is TRBD1 (6 bases). Germline V gene lookup returns CDR1 SQVTM and CDR2 ANQGSEA. Deletions cut 0 bases from V and 6 bases from J, with 14 bases between. This CDR3 has 14 amino acids. CDR3 protein: CSVEDGGPAAEAFF. The CDR3 DNA sequence: TGCAGCGTTGAAGATGGGGGGCCAGCCGCTGAAGCTTTCTTT.